This passage covers 21 T cell receptor beta chains from one sample sequenced in a study of T cell responses to AZD1222 COVID-19 vaccine. Sequencing used immunoSEQ multiplex PCR; TCRdb keeps in-frame clones, though not all of them. The sample includes 100,000 to 120,000 clones, around 89% of them seen just once. Specimen: peripheral blood, collected on day 0 of AZD1222 vaccination. These receptors were taken from an adult in good health.

The chain carries TRBV6-5 and TRBJ1-5; tentatively, D is TRBD1 (5 bases). This CDR3 contains 16 residues. V was trimmed by 4 bases and J by 0 bases, leaving 13 bases between them. CDR1 and CDR2 from the germline V gene are MNHEY and SVGAGI. This CDR3 is CASSFTGPDSNQPQHF. In DNA form, the CDR3 reads TGTGCCAGCAGTTTTACGGGACCTGATAGCAATCAGCCCCAGCATTTT.

The CDR3 region has the DNA TGTGCCAGCAGCCAAGATCGGACAGGGTATGGCTACACCTTC. As protein: CASSQDRTGYGYTF. The chain recombines TRBV3-1 (or the pseudogene TRBV3-2) with TRBJ1-2, with 8 nucleotides matching TRBD1. This CDR3 is built from 14 residues. Losses at the gene ends were 0 bases for V and 5 bases for J; bases not matched to a gene: 2. Germline V gene sequence: CDR1 LGHDT, CDR2 YNNKEL (reference sequence).

The chain has TRBV2 and TRBJ1-2; 7 bases agree with TRBD1. CDR1 and CDR2 (germline): SNHLY, FYNNEI. The CDR3 contains 15 residues. V lost 3 bases to trimming and J lost 4 bases; unmatched junction nucleotides: 8. The CDR3: CASSEQGGQSYGYTF. The DNA of the CDR3 is TGTGCCAGCAGTGAGCAAGGGGGACAGTCCTATGGCTACACCTTC.

The chain joins TRBV4-1 to TRBJ1-2; perhaps TRBD1 as D (5 bases). The CDR3 consists of 16 residues. Germline V gene lookup returns CDR1 MGHRA and CDR2 YSYEKL. Trimming took 0 bases from V and 2 from J, leaving 13 bases between them. The chain's CDR3 is CASSQEGGGWNYGYTF. The CDR3 region has the DNA TGCGCCAGCAGCCAAGAGGGGGGAGGGTGGAACTATGGCTACACCTTC.

The chain links TRBV27 to TRBJ2-7, with D tentatively TRBD1 or TRBD2 (5 bases each). Deletions cut 8 bases from V and 3 bases from J, with 14 bases between. The CDR3 consists of 13 residues. Germline V lookup: CDR1 MNHEY, CDR2 SMNVEV (reference sequence). The CDR3 DNA follows: TGTGCCAGCGGGAGACTTGGGGGCTACGAGCAGTACTTC. Its translation: CASGRLGGYEQYF.

This chain links TRBV28 with TRBJ1-2; D unresolved. This CDR3 is 14 amino acids long. Trimming stripped 7 bases from V and 4 bases from J, with 16 bases between. CDR1 and CDR2 from the germline V gene are MDHEN and SYDVKM. CDR3 sequence: CASTVKPASYGYTF. CDR3 DNA: TGTGCCAGCACCGTTAAGCCTGCCTCCTATGGCTACACCTTC.

The chain carries TRBV19 and TRBJ1-5; D may be TRBD1 (5 bases). V was shortened by 6 bases and J by 0 bases, with 18 bases between the two germline ends. The CDR3 is made up of 17 amino acids. Germline V gene lookup returns CDR1 LNHDA and CDR2 SQIVND (reference sequence). CDR3 protein: CASSTDLTAYSNQPQHF. CDR3 nucleotide sequence: TGTGCCAGTAGCACCGACCTGACAGCATATAGCAATCAGCCCCAGCATTTT.

V gene TRBV30 combines with J gene TRBJ1-2; maybe TRBD1 (5 bases). The V and J ends lost 0 bases and 4 bases respectively, with 15 bases between them. Germline lookup yields CDR1 GTSNPN and CDR2 SVGIG (reference sequence). CDR3 length: 15 amino acids. The CDR3, as DNA: TGTGCCTGGAGTGTATTCCAGGGCGAACTCTATGGCTACACCTTC. This translates into CAWSVFQGELYGYTF.

The chain uses TRBV6-5 and TRBJ1-2, with a weak D call TRBD1 (5 bases). The CDR3 is 15 amino acids. Germline-derived CDR1 and CDR2 are MNHEY and SVGAGI. Trimming took 4 bases from V and 4 from J, leaving 16 bases between them. CDR3 amino acids: CASSSSSTATYGYTF. In nucleotides, the CDR3 is TGTGCCAGCAGTTCATCCTCGACAGCCACCTATGGCTACACCTTC.

The chain employs TRBV13 and TRBJ2-6; D unresolved. This CDR3 has 12 residues. V was trimmed by 9 bases and J by 3 bases, leaving 6 bases between them. Germline CDR1 is PRHDT and CDR2 is FYEKMQ (reference sequence). The chain's CDR3 is CASSGGANVLTF. Here the CDR3 DNA reads TGTGCCAGTTCGGGTGGGGCCAACGTCCTGACTTTC. Looking up the rest from reference TRBV13 and TRBJ2-6 gives the full variable domain: AAGVIQSPRHLIKEKRETATLKCYPIPRHDTVYWYQQGPGQDPQFLISFYEKMQSDKGSIPDRFSAQQFSDYHSELNMSSLELGDSALYFCASSGGANVLTFGAGSRLTVL.

The chain couples TRBV30 to TRBJ1-5; 7 nucleotides align to TRBD1. This CDR3 is built from 13 residues. V shed 2 bases, J shed 4 bases, and the junction held 2 bases outside the gene matches. Germline CDR1 and CDR2: GTSNPN and SVGIG (reference sequence). DNA of the CDR3: TGTGCCTGGAGTAGACAGGGAAATCAGCCCCAGCATTTT. Translated, it gives CAWSRQGNQPQHF.

J is TRBJ2-6 and V is TRBV27, with D perhaps TRBD2 (5 bases). The CDR3 totals 17 residues. The V gene's germline CDR1 is MNHEY and CDR2 SMNVEV (reference sequence). V shed 6 bases and J shed 1 base, with 16 bases lying between them. The CDR3 is CASRMEAVFSGANVLTF. Written as DNA, the CDR3 is TGTGCCAGCAGGATGGAGGCAGTATTTTCTGGGGCCAACGTCCTGACTTTC.

This clone was seen a few times. V is TRBV10-2 and J is TRBJ1-1, with TRBD1 identical over 7 bases. The J segment lost 5 bases and the V segment lost 4 bases, leaving 7 bases of the junction unmatched. Per the germline V gene, CDR1 is WSHSY and CDR2 is SAAADI. The CDR3 runs 14 residues. The DNA of the CDR3 is TGCGCCAGCAGTGGGGTGACAGGGAGGACTGAAGCTTTCTTT. The encoded protein is CASSGVTGRTEAFF.

The chain links TRBV10-3 to TRBJ1-3; 7 positions agree with TRBD1. The germline gives CDR1 ENHRY, CDR2 SYGVKD. This CDR3 comprises 15 residues. The V gene end was trimmed by 5 bases and the J gene end by 0 bases; junction bases not matched to a gene: 4. This CDR3 is CAISRDRISGNTIYF. DNA for the CDR3: TGTGCCATCAGTAGGGACAGAATCTCTGGAAACACCATATATTTT.

The chain links TRBV27 to TRBJ1-6; D is unclear. V was cut by 4 bases and J by 5 bases, with 15 bases left in between. This CDR3 has 16 residues. The V gene's germline CDR1 is MNHEY and CDR2 SMNVEV (reference sequence). The CDR3 nucleotides read TGTGCCAGCAGTTCCCTTGGAGCAGTTAATAATTCACCCCTCCACTTT. It is translated as CASSSLGAVNNSPLHF.

The rearrangement uses TRBV10-1 and TRBJ1-6; D is ambiguous. CDR1 WNHNN and CDR2 SYGVQD come from the germline V gene (reference sequence). The CDR3 spans 14 residues. Trimming removed 3 bases at V and 13 bases at J, with 16 bases between. The CDR3 reads CASSETESSSPLHF. The CDR3 DNA sequence: TGCGCCAGCAGTGAAACCGAATCCTCATCTCCCCTCCACTTT.

The chain combines TRBV7-6 with TRBJ1-3; TRBD1 might be the D (5 bases). Germline V gives CDR1 SGHVS, CDR2 FNYEAQ. The V end was cut by 4 bases, the J end by 0 bases, with 13 bases between. The CDR3 contains 16 residues. CDR3 sequence: CASSYPGGGSGNTIYF. In DNA form, the CDR3 reads TGTGCCAGCAGCTACCCAGGTGGGGGCTCTGGAAACACCATATATTTT.

The rearrangement uses TRBV30 and TRBJ1-1; perhaps TRBD1 as D (5 bases). Germline V gene data show CDR1 as GTSNPN and CDR2 as SVGIG (reference sequence). The CDR3 is 14 residues long. V lost 0 bases and J 1 base, leaving 9 bases between the germline ends. CDR3 sequence: CAWSVGQSNTEAFF. The CDR3 nucleotides are TGTGCCTGGAGTGTCGGACAATCGAACACTGAAGCTTTCTTT.

This sequence joins TRBV7-2 and TRBJ2-1, with D possibly being TRBD1 (5 bases). CDR3 length equals 15 residues. Trimming stripped 0 bases from V and 0 bases from J, with 6 bases between. Germline-derived CDR1 and CDR2 are SGHTA and FQGNSA. CDR3 amino acids: CASSLADSSYNEQFF. CDR3 in DNA: TGTGCCAGCAGCTTAGCCGACAGCTCCTACAATGAGCAGTTCTTC.

V gene TRBV11-2 combines with J gene TRBJ2-7, with 7 bases that match TRBD1. Germline V lookup: CDR1 SGHAT, CDR2 FQNNGV. V shed 5 bases and J 1 base; nucleotides not matched to a gene: 5. The CDR3 consists of 14 residues. The CDR3 DNA reads TGTGCCAGCAGCCTAGGGACAGCTTCCTACGAGCAGTACTTC. It specifies CASSLGTASYEQYF.

The chain employs TRBV19 and TRBJ2-5, with 9 bases aligning to TRBD2. This CDR3 contains 14 residues. Germline V gene sequence: CDR1 LNHDA, CDR2 SQIVND (reference sequence). Germline trimming cut 6 bases from V and 1 base from J; bases unmatched to any gene: 3. For the CDR3, the DNA is TGTGCCAGTAGACTAGCGGGTAGCCAAGAGACCCAGTACTTC. This codes for CASRLAGSQETQYF.